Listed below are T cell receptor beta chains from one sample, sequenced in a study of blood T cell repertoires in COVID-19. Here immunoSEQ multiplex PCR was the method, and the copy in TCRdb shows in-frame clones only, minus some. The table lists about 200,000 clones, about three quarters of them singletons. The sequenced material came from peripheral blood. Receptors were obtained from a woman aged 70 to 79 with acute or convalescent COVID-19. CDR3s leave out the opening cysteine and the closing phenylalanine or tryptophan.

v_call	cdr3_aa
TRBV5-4	ASSPGLAVSSYNEQF
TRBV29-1	SVELQGSDTQY
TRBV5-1	ASSGDRTYNEQF
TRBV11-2	ASSLEEGPSYEQY
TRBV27	ASSFGQYGALGEAF
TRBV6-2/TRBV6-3	ASSYNKGRHLPEQF
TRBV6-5	ATSPLTAHTDTQY
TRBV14	ASSQLQGSTDTQY
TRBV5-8	ASSFEGLRGYGYT
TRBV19	ASTSTGAPTDTQY
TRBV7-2	ASSLPVGLAPGELF
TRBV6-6	ASSHQGGTGGAMDYGYT
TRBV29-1	SVVDSQETQY
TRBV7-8	ASSRSGTEQTYGYT
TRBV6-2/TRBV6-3	ASSSSWPQH
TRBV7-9	ASTQPSVSSGNTIY
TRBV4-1	ASSPEGDPRDIQY
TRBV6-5	ASSYSVQVNEQF
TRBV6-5	ASSPDRRPYNEQF
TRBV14	ASSQAFGGEQY
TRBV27	ASSLGSNQPQH
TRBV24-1	ATSDLGGVTDTQY
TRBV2	ASKETGALRSEAF
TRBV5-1	ASSLVGQLQETQY
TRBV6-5	ASSTGSEQY
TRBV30	AWSPGLAESDTQY
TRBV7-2	ASSLVHGGGGNEQF
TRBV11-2	ASSLRVGGSGNTIY
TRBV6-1	ASSAQAMTPFLGNTIY
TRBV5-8	ASSPGTSGGPNTGELF
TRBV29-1	SVAGQYNEQF
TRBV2	ASRGGGNTGELF
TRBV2	ASSRTAPDEETQY
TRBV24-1	ATSDPGTSGGNEQF
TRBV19	ASSISGKHNEQF
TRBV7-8	ASSLDAQGVYGYT
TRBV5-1	ASRPAGLASTGELF
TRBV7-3	ASSLTAGGQGRDTQY
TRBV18	ASSPEVDSEQY
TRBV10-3	AISLRGASSTDTQY
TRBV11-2	ASSFIPDNEQF
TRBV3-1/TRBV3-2	ASSQVPDRLNEKLF
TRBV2	ASQRGVGTDTQY
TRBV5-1	ASSLAGDTGELF
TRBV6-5	ASSYGGASTDTQY
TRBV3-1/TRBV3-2	ASSQGGGANSPLH
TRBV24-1	ATSGEVHNEQF
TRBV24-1	ATSGTQETQY
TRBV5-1	ASSWDSSYNEQF
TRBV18	ASSPRPLYEQY
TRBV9	ASSVDGGAGQPQH
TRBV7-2	ASSLALAGSSKTQY
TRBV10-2	ASREELSYNEQF
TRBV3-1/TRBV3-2	ASSQDPGRGNSEQF
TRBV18	ASSPYVAGDTGELF